What follows are 22 T cell receptor beta chains derived from one specimen sequenced in a study of blood T cell repertoires in COVID-19. Sequencing was performed with immunoSEQ multiplex PCR; in TCRdb, only in-frame clones are kept and a portion is missing. The table shows around 100,000 clones, with approximately 85% occurring only once. The sample was peripheral blood. These receptors all come from a woman between 55 and 75 years old with COVID-19, enrolled during active disease.

The chain recombines TRBV7-9 with TRBJ1-2; D ambiguous. CDR1 and CDR2 from the germline V gene are SEHNR and FQNEAQ (reference sequence). The ends were cut back, 5 bases at V and 8 bases at J, with 12 bases in the middle. CDR3 length equals 12 residues. DNA of the CDR3: TGTGCCAGCAGCCCACGGGATAGCGGCTACACCTTC. Encoded protein: CASSPRDSGYTF.

This clone was seen a single time. The chain joins TRBV19 to TRBJ1-1; 7 bases are shared with TRBD1. V was pared by 5 bases and J by 4 bases, with 13 bases of the junction left unmatched. The CDR3 consists of 16 residues. Per the germline V gene, CDR1 is LNHDA and CDR2 is SQIVND (reference sequence). The CDR3 here is CASSQQTGSLGTEAFF. CDR3 sequence (DNA): TGTGCCAGTAGTCAACAGACAGGGTCGCTGGGCACTGAAGCTTTCTTT.

This clone has more than one count but fewer than ten. This rearrangement joins TRBV28 to TRBJ2-7, with TRBD2 matching over 9 bases. V shed 5 bases and J 2 bases; nucleotides not matched to a gene: 7. This CDR3 is 15 amino acids long. CDR1 is MDHEN, CDR2 SYDVKM, per germline. The CDR3 loop is CASSPLAGSAYEQYF. Here the CDR3 DNA reads TGTGCCAGCAGTCCGCTAGCGGGGTCCGCCTACGAGCAGTACTTC.

This chain uses TRBV30 with TRBJ1-4; D is unclear. Germline V lookup: CDR1 GTSNPN, CDR2 SVGIG (reference sequence). The length of the CDR3 is 15 residues. The ends were cut back, 3 bases at V and 6 bases at J, with 17 bases in the middle. The CDR3 protein is CAWSGIGKRDEKLFF. CDR3 DNA sequence: TGTGCCTGGAGCGGGATTGGGAAAAGGGATGAAAAACTGTTTTTT. The full variable domain, completed using reference TRBV30 and TRBJ1-4, is SQTIHQWPATLVQPVGSPLSLECTVEGTSNPNLYWYRQAAGRGLQLLFYSVGIGQISSEVPQNLSASRPQDRQFILSSKKLLLSDSGFYLCAWSGIGKRDEKLFFGSGTQLSVL.

V and J are TRBV28 and TRBJ1-2; no reliable D call. Germline values: CDR1 MDHEN, CDR2 SYDVKM. The germline V and J ends were trimmed by 5 bases and 4 bases, with 11 bases remaining between them. The CDR3 contains 13 residues. CDR3 sequence reads: CASSRREGYGYTF. The CDR3 DNA follows: TGTGCCAGCAGTAGGCGCGAGGGCTATGGCTACACCTTC.

This clone was detected once. CDR3 protein: CASSTTGSNEKLFF. CDR3 in DNA: TGCGCCAGCTCAACGACAGGCAGTAATGAAAAACTGTTTTTT. The rearrangement uses TRBV5-1 and TRBJ1-4; D perhaps matches TRBD1 (6 bases). Germline CDR1 SGHRS, CDR2 YFSETQ. V lost 7 bases and J lost 4, with 14 bases in between. The CDR3 is 14 residues long. The full variable domain, with the rest looked up from reference TRBV5-1 and TRBJ1-4, is KAGVTQTPRYLIKTRGQQVTLSCSPISGHRSVSWYQQTPGQGLQFLFEYFSETQRNKGNFPGRFSGRQFSNSRSEMNVSTLELGDSALYLCASSTTGSNEKLFFGSGTQLSVL.

This clone was counted between two and nine times. The genes are TRBV3-1 (or the pseudogene TRBV3-2) and TRBJ1-5; D is unresolved. V was trimmed by 3 bases and J by 2 bases, leaving 8 bases between them. CDR1 is LGHDT and CDR2 is YNNKEL in the germline V gene (reference sequence). The CDR3 covers 14 residues. In DNA form, the CDR3 reads TGTGCCAGCAGCCAGGACTTTGGCAATCAGCCCCAGCATTTT. Protein: CASSQDFGNQPQHF.

The chain joins TRBV14 to TRBJ2-5; D call uncertain. Germline V CDR1 and CDR2: SGHDN, FVKESK. The CDR3 has 11 residues. Deletions cut 5 bases from V and 5 bases from J, with 6 bases between. CDR3 protein: CASSYLETQYF. CDR3 in DNA: TGTGCCAGCAGCTATTTGGAGACCCAGTACTTC.

CDR3 sequence: CASTDRDDNYGYTF. The DNA of the CDR3 is TGCGCCAGCACCGACAGGGACGACAACTATGGCTACACCTTC. The chain recombines TRBV10-1 with TRBJ1-2; 7 nucleotides match TRBD1. Germline V lookup: CDR1 WNHNN, CDR2 SYGVQD (reference sequence). This CDR3 has 14 residues. Germline trimming cut 7 bases from V and 2 bases from J; bases unmatched to any gene: 7.

The rearrangement links TRBV9 to TRBJ1-4, with TRBD1 matching over 8 bases. The length of the CDR3 is 15 residues. CDR1 and CDR2 (germline): SGDLS, YYNGEE. The junction had 4 bases not matched to a gene; V was cut back by 0 bases and J by 6 bases. The CDR3 bases are TGTGCCAGCAGCGTAGTGGCAGGGGGCGATGAAAAACTGTTTTTT. This codes for CASSVVAGGDEKLFF. The full variable domain, completed using reference TRBV9 and TRBJ1-4, is DSGVTQTPKHLITATGQRVTLRCSPRSGDLSVYWYQQSLDQGLQFLIQYYNGEERAKGNILERFSAQQFPDLHSELNLSSLELGDSALYFCASSVVAGGDEKLFFGSGTQLSVL.

V is TRBV3-1 (or the pseudogene TRBV3-2) and J is TRBJ1-5; possibly TRBD1 for D (5 bases). Germline assignment: CDR1 LGHDT and CDR2 YNNKEL (reference sequence). V lost 3 bases and J 7 bases, leaving 31 bases between the germline ends. The CDR3 consists of 20 residues. CDR3 loop: CASSHPTLTATARPSQPQHF. The DNA for the CDR3 is TGTGCCAGCAGCCACCCCACCTTGACAGCTACCGCCCGCCCGAGCCAGCCCCAGCATTTT.

On this clone itself: Other nucleotide sequences in the sample specify the same CDR3. The gene calls are TRBV18 and TRBJ1-5, with a tentative D call TRBD1 (6 bases). V lost 2 bases, J lost 0 bases, and 11 bases lay in between. Germline V gene sequence: CDR1 KGHSH, CDR2 LQKENI. The CDR3 consists of 16 residues. In nucleotides, the CDR3 is TGTGCCAGCTCACCATCGACAGGAGATAGCAATCAGCCCCAGCATTTT. It translates to CASSPSTGDSNQPQHF.

This rearrangement joins TRBV27 to TRBJ1-1; 8 nucleotides line up with TRBD1. V gave up 4 bases and J gave up 4 bases; unmatched junction bases: 8. The germline gives CDR1 MNHEY, CDR2 SMNVEV (reference sequence). There are 15 residues in the CDR3. In nucleotides, the CDR3 is TGTGCCAGCAGTTACGCTCAGGGGGCAGGCACTGAAGCTTTCTTT. This translates into CASSYAQGAGTEAFF.

V is TRBV11-3 and J is TRBJ2-5; D may be TRBD1 (5 bases). CDR1 and CDR2 (germline): SGHNT, YENEEA. Trimming left V 1 base short and J 5 bases short, with 8 bases between. This CDR3 comprises 13 residues. The CDR3 protein is CASSLGGVETQYF. The CDR3 bases are TGTGCCAGCAGCTTAGGGGGCGTGGAGACCCAGTACTTC.

The genes are TRBV19 and TRBJ1-5; D remains unclear. The CDR3 length is 18 residues. The V end lost 4 bases, the J end lost 2 bases, and 21 bases lay between the germline ends. The germline V gene encodes CDR1 LNHDA and CDR2 SQIVND (reference sequence). The CDR3 nucleotides are TGTGCCAGTAGTACGTTCAGGCAGCTCGGAAAGGGCAATCAGCCCCAGCATTTT. Amino acids: CASSTFRQLGKGNQPQHF.

The genes are TRBV7-2 and TRBJ2-1; D gene unclear. Trimming shortened V by 2 bases and J by 9 bases, and 5 bases separated the two germline ends. This CDR3 spans 11 amino acids. Germline lookup yields CDR1 SGHTA and CDR2 FQGNSA. In DNA form, the CDR3 reads TGTGCCAGCAGCTTACCGGGTGAGCAGTTCTTC. As protein: CASSLPGEQFF.

The chain has TRBV19 and TRBJ1-1; D ambiguous. Trimming left V 5 bases short and J 3 bases short, with 22 bases between. CDR1 is LNHDA and CDR2 is SQIVND in the germline V gene (reference sequence). This CDR3 spans 17 amino acids. The chain's CDR3 is CASSVNGVTATDTEAFF. The CDR3 DNA follows: TGTGCCAGTAGTGTCAACGGGGTTACGGCGACGGACACTGAAGCTTTCTTT.

This clone appeared once. The chain has TRBV28 and TRBJ1-5; 7 bases align to TRBD1. After removal of 7 bases from V and 2 bases from J, the junction contained 8 bases not matched to a gene. Germline V gene lookup returns CDR1 MDHEN and CDR2 SYDVKM. CDR3 size: 15 residues. In DNA form, the CDR3 reads TGTGCCAGCAATCCCTCCGGACAGGGCAATCAGCCCCAGCATTTT. This gives the protein CASNPSGQGNQPQHF.

The V and J genes are TRBV4-3 and TRBJ1-1; D is undetermined. This CDR3 has 13 amino acids. V was clipped by 0 bases and J by 6 bases, with 8 bases between them. Germline CDR1 reads LGHNA; CDR2 reads YSLEER. For the CDR3, the DNA is TGCGCCAGCAGCCAAGATCTAAACCCTGAAGCTTTCTTT. Translated, it gives CASSQDLNPEAFF.

The J gene is TRBJ2-3, the V gene TRBV7-6, with a tentative D call TRBD1 (6 bases). V shed 2 bases and J shed 2 bases, with 20 bases lying between them. The CDR3 consists of 18 residues. The germline V gene encodes CDR1 SGHVS and CDR2 FNYEAQ. CDR3 in amino acids: CASSLSGIGRGSTDTQYF. CDR3 bases: TGTGCCAGCAGCTTATCGGGGATAGGCAGGGGCTCCACAGATACGCAGTATTTT.

This clone has a single count. The chain recombines TRBV7-8 with TRBJ2-7; no clear D gene. V was clipped by 5 bases and J by 3 bases, with 14 bases between them. In germline, CDR1 is SGHVS, CDR2 FQNEAQ. The CDR3 runs 14 residues. The CDR3 DNA follows: TGTGCCAGCAGCCAGACATCCAGAATCTACGAGCAGTACTTC. Protein sequence: CASSQTSRIYEQYF.

This sequence joins TRBV27 and TRBJ1-5, with D possibly being TRBD1 (5 bases). V was trimmed by 3 bases and J by 0 bases, leaving 21 bases between them. CDR1 MNHEY and CDR2 SMNVEV come from the germline V gene (reference sequence). The CDR3 loop spans 19 amino acids. In DNA, the CDR3 is TGTGCCAGCAGTTTCTCTTATGGTTGGGGCCGCTATAGCAATCAGCCCCAGCATTTT. It encodes CASSFSYGWGRYSNQPQHF.